This TCR beta chain was sequenced for a study of blood T cell repertoires in COVID-19. About the study: Sample material is recorded as cDNA or gDNA derived from T cells, B-cell-depleted T cells, or PBMCs.

Source study methods: Estimation of nucleated cell counts was performed using reference gene primer amplification. TCRdb keeps only in-frame clones here, not all; method: immunoSEQ multiplex PCR. V and J calls and clone size are copied from that table; D and trimming were computed from the DNA. The sample has around 300,000 clones, about nine tenths seen once; the top ten hold approximately 2.2%. This CDR3 spans 13 amino acids. CDR1 is SGHTA and CDR2 is FQGNSA in the germline V gene. Trimming pared 5 bases from V and 5 bases from J, leaving 10 bases between. The TCR originated in a man aged 50 to 59 with acute or convalescent COVID-19. Sequences were obtained from peripheral blood. This chain connects TRBV7-2 to TRBJ2-1, with D possibly matching TRBD2 (6 bases). CDR3 sequence (DNA): TGTGCCAGCAGCCCCGGGACTCACAATGAGCAGTTCTTC. Translating it yields CASSPGTHNEQFF.